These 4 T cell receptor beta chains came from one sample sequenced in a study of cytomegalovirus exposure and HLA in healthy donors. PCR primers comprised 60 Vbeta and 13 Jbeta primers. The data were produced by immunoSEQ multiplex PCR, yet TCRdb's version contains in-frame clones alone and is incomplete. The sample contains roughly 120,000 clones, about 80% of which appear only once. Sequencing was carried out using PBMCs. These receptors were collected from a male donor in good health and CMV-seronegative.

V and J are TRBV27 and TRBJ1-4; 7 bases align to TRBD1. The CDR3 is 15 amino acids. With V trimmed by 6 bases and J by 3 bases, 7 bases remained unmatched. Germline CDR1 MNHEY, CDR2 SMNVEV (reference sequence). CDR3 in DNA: TGTGCCAGCAGACCAGGGACAGCCCCTAATGAAAAACTGTTTTTT. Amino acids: CASRPGTAPNEKLFF.

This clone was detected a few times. CDR3 DNA sequence: TGTGCCAGCAGCTTGGAGACAACCTATGGCTACACCTTC. Translated: CASSLETTYGYTF. The rearrangement joins TRBV5-6 to TRBJ1-2; D gene uncertain. The CDR3 consists of 13 residues. V shed 0 bases and J shed 4 bases, with 7 bases lying between them. CDR1 and CDR2 from the germline V gene are SGHDT and YYEEEE.

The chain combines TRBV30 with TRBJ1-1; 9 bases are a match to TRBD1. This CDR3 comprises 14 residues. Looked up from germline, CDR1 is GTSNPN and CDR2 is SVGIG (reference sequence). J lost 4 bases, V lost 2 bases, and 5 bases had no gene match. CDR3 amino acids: CAWSTGQGGTEAFF. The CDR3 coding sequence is TGTGCCTGGAGTACGGGACAGGGAGGCACTGAAGCTTTCTTT.

The CDR3, as DNA: TGTGCCAGCGGCAATGGACAGAGCTATAATTCACCCCTCCACTTT. This gives the protein CASGNGQSYNSPLHF. The V call is TRBV28, the J call TRBJ1-6, with D possibly TRBD1 on 6 matching bases. This CDR3 has 15 amino acids. Germline CDR1 is MDHEN and CDR2 is SYDVKM. The ends were cut back, 8 bases at V and 3 bases at J, with 14 bases in the middle.